A selection of T cell receptor beta chains follows, all from one sample in a study of shared clonotypes between healthy human individuals. Assay: immunoSEQ multiplex PCR; the TCRdb copy retains only in-frame clones and omits some. This sample has approximately 1.9 million clones, with roughly 95% found just once. The sample consisted of naive CD8+ T cells from PBMCs. All receptors come from a man between 18 and 35 years old in good health. Some clones in this sample may be carry-over from other donors' samples. CDR3s include the opening cysteine and the closing phenylalanine or tryptophan. A D gene is named only where the DNA matches it firmly. Expanded clones are given a class, and other clones once, few, many or no size at all.

D gene: NA; J gene: TRBJ2-7; V gene: TRBV28; clone size: NA; CDR3 protein: CASSFSGQYSYEQYF; CDR3 DNA: TGTGCCAGCAGTTTTTCGGGGCAGTACTCCTACGAGCAGTACTTC
D gene: TRBD1; J gene: TRBJ1-5; V gene: TRBV30; clone size: NA; CDR3 protein: CAWSVEDREIQPQHF; CDR3 DNA: TGTGCCTGGAGTGTTGAGGACAGGGAGATTCAGCCCCAGCATTTT
D gene: TRBD2; J gene: TRBJ2-7; V gene: TRBV11-2; clone size: NA; CDR3 protein: CASSSGLAGYSYEQYF; CDR3 DNA: TGTGCCAGCAGCTCTGGACTAGCGGGCTACTCCTACGAGCAGTACTTC
D gene: NA; J gene: TRBJ1-2; V gene: TRBV28; clone size: NA; CDR3 protein: CASSFYGGSYGYTF; CDR3 DNA: TGTGCCAGCAGTTTTTATGGGGGCAGCTATGGCTACACCTTC
D gene: NA; J gene: TRBJ1-1; V gene: TRBV6-1; clone size: NA; CDR3 protein: CASSNILQGLPEAFF; CDR3 DNA: TGTGCCAGCAGCAATATCCTTCAGGGGCTCCCTGAAGCTTTCTTT
D gene: NA; J gene: TRBJ1-5; V gene: TRBV6-1; clone size: NA; CDR3 protein: CASSESRGRAHPQHF; CDR3 DNA: TGTGCCAGCAGTGAATCTCGAGGACGGGCTCATCCCCAGCATTTT
D gene: NA; J gene: TRBJ2-7; V gene: TRBV6-1; clone size: NA; CDR3 protein: CASIPTHSYEQYF; CDR3 DNA: TGTGCCAGCATTCCCACCCATTCCTACGAGCAGTACTTC
D gene: NA; J gene: TRBJ2-2; V gene: TRBV21-1; clone size: NA; CDR3 protein: CASSYPGRPADTGELFF; CDR3 DNA: TGTGCCAGCAGCTATCCAGGGCGCCCGGCGGACACCGGGGAGCTGTTTTTT
D gene: NA; J gene: TRBJ2-7; V gene: TRBV7-9; clone size: NA; CDR3 protein: CASSFVGAFGNEQYF; CDR3 DNA: TGTGCCAGCAGCTTCGTAGGGGCATTCGGGAACGAGCAGTACTTC
D gene: TRBD2; J gene: TRBJ2-1; V gene: TRBV6-1; clone size: NA; CDR3 protein: CASSAGGRSEQFF; CDR3 DNA: TGTGCCAGCAGTGCGGGGGGTCGCAGTGAGCAGTTCTTC
D gene: TRBD2; J gene: TRBJ2-1; V gene: TRBV29-1; clone size: NA; CDR3 protein: CSVEETSGRVGEQFF; CDR3 DNA: TGCAGCGTTGAAGAGACTAGCGGGAGGGTGGGTGAGCAGTTCTTC
D gene: NA; J gene: TRBJ1-1; V gene: TRBV6-5; clone size: NA; CDR3 protein: CASSYSEGGEAFF; CDR3 DNA: TGTGCCAGCAGTTACTCTGAAGGGGGTGAAGCTTTCTTT
D gene: TRBD1; J gene: TRBJ1-4; V gene: TRBV13; clone size: NA; CDR3 protein: CASSSRGPREKLFF; CDR3 DNA: TGTGCCAGCAGCTCCAGGGGGCCCAGAGAAAAACTGTTTTTT
D gene: TRBD1; J gene: TRBJ1-1; V gene: TRBV27; clone size: NA; CDR3 protein: CASSGLSTGGSNTEAFF; CDR3 DNA: TGTGCCAGCAGTGGGCTCTCGACAGGGGGTTCGAACACTGAAGCTTTCTTT
D gene: NA; J gene: TRBJ2-1; V gene: TRBV7-7; clone size: NA; CDR3 protein: CASSLSGAPSYNEQFF; CDR3 DNA: TGTGCCAGCAGCTTATCGGGGGCACCCTCCTACAATGAGCAGTTCTTC
D gene: TRBD1; J gene: TRBJ2-7; V gene: TRBV7-9; clone size: NA; CDR3 protein: CASSSRDSPYF; CDR3 DNA: TGTGCCAGCAGCTCCCGGGACAGCCCGTACTTC
D gene: TRBD2; J gene: TRBJ2-1; V gene: TRBV6-5; clone size: NA; CDR3 protein: CASRLAGGRDEQFF; CDR3 DNA: TGTGCCAGCCGACTAGCGGGAGGGAGGGATGAGCAGTTCTTC
D gene: TRBD1; J gene: TRBJ2-7; V gene: TRBV10-3; clone size: NA; CDR3 protein: CAIRRDSSYEQYF; CDR3 DNA: TGTGCCATCAGGAGGGACAGCTCCTACGAGCAGTACTTC
D gene: NA; J gene: TRBJ2-5; V gene: TRBV6-5; clone size: NA; CDR3 protein: CASSYSTLETQYF; CDR3 DNA: TGTGCCAGCAGTTACTCAACATTGGAGACCCAGTACTTC
D gene: TRBD2; J gene: TRBJ2-1; V gene: TRBV11-2; clone size: NA; CDR3 protein: CASSSLAEQQFF; CDR3 DNA: TGTGCCAGCAGCAGCCTAGCGGAACAGCAGTTCTTC
D gene: TRBD2; J gene: TRBJ2-5; V gene: TRBV27; clone size: NA; CDR3 protein: CASSLSKRGETQYF; CDR3 DNA: TGTGCCAGCAGTTTATCGAAGCGGGGAGAGACCCAGTACTTC
D gene: TRBD2; J gene: TRBJ2-1; V gene: TRBV6-5; clone size: NA; CDR3 protein: CASTGGSYNEQFF; CDR3 DNA: TGTGCCAGCACGGGCGGGAGCTACAATGAGCAGTTCTTC
D gene: TRBD2; J gene: TRBJ2-7; V gene: TRBV9; clone size: NA; CDR3 protein: CASSVDRTSGYEQYF; CDR3 DNA: TGTGCCAGCAGCGTAGACAGGACTAGCGGATACGAGCAGTACTTC
D gene: NA; J gene: TRBJ1-1; V gene: TRBV28; clone size: NA; CDR3 protein: CASSTPRGSAEAFF; CDR3 DNA: TGTGCCAGCAGTACCCCCCGGGGGTCCGCTGAAGCTTTCTTT
D gene: NA; J gene: TRBJ2-7; V gene: TRBV2; clone size: NA; CDR3 protein: CASSQNPTDDPTYEQYF; CDR3 DNA: TGTGCCAGCAGTCAGAACCCAACAGATGACCCGACCTACGAGCAGTACTTC
D gene: TRBD2; J gene: TRBJ2-3; V gene: TRBV7-3; clone size: NA; CDR3 protein: CASSLTSGKGADTQYF; CDR3 DNA: TGTGCCAGCAGCTTAACTAGCGGGAAGGGTGCAGATACGCAGTATTTT
D gene: NA; J gene: TRBJ2-1; V gene: TRBV18; clone size: NA; CDR3 protein: CASSPDKVYNEQFF; CDR3 DNA: TGTGCCAGCTCACCGGACAAGGTCTACAATGAGCAGTTCTTC
D gene: NA; J gene: TRBJ2-3; V gene: TRBV6-5; clone size: NA; CDR3 protein: CASSFTGGVTDTQYF; CDR3 DNA: TGTGCCAGCAGTTTCACAGGGGGGGTCACAGATACGCAGTATTTT
D gene: NA; J gene: TRBJ2-7; V gene: TRBV7-2; clone size: NA; CDR3 protein: CASRRLAYEQYF; CDR3 DNA: TGTGCCAGCAGGAGACTAGCCTACGAGCAGTACTTC
D gene: TRBD2; J gene: TRBJ2-1; V gene: TRBV6-5; clone size: NA; CDR3 protein: CASSTAGSYNEQFF; CDR3 DNA: TGTGCCAGCTCTACAGCGGGATCCTACAATGAGCAGTTCTTC
D gene: NA; J gene: TRBJ1-1; V gene: TRBV11-2; clone size: NA; CDR3 protein: CASSLNLGPGVNTEAFF; CDR3 DNA: TGTGCCAGCAGCTTAAACTTGGGTCCAGGAGTGAACACTGAAGCTTTCTTT
D gene: NA; J gene: TRBJ2-5; V gene: TRBV21-1; clone size: NA; CDR3 protein: CASSKASGGETQYF; CDR3 DNA: TGTGCCAGCAGCAAAGCAAGCGGAGGGGAGACCCAGTACTTC
D gene: NA; J gene: TRBJ1-2; V gene: TRBV28; clone size: NA; CDR3 protein: CASSPSSGYGYTF; CDR3 DNA: TGTGCCAGCAGTCCATCCTCGGGCTATGGCTACACCTTC
D gene: TRBD1; J gene: TRBJ1-1; V gene: TRBV20-1; clone size: few; CDR3 protein: CSAYRGTEAFF; CDR3 DNA: TGCAGTGCTTACAGGGGAACTGAAGCTTTCTTT
D gene: TRBD2; J gene: TRBJ2-7; V gene: TRBV5-4; clone size: NA; CDR3 protein: CASSLVMGREGLYEQYF; CDR3 DNA: TGTGCCAGCAGCTTGGTGATGGGGCGGGAGGGCCTGTACGAGCAGTACTTC
D gene: TRBD2; J gene: TRBJ2-4; V gene: TRBV7-9; clone size: NA; CDR3 protein: CASSTPGLAGGRTNIQYF; CDR3 DNA: TGTGCCAGCAGCACACCGGGACTAGCGGGAGGGCGGACAAACATTCAGTACTTC
D gene: TRBD1; J gene: TRBJ1-2; V gene: TRBV5-1; clone size: NA; CDR3 protein: CASSFPGQDSDGYTF; CDR3 DNA: TGCGCCAGCAGCTTCCCGGGACAGGATTCAGATGGCTACACCTTC